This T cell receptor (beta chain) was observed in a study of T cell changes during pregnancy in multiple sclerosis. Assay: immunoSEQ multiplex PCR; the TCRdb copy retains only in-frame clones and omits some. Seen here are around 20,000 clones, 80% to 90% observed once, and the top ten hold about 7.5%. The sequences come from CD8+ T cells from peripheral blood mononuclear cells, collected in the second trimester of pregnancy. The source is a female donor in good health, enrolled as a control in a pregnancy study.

Written as DNA, the CDR3 is TGTGCCAGCAGCCGCCGGGACAGCGACGAGCAGTACTTC. Translation: CASSRRDSDEQYF. The chain has TRBV7-3 and TRBJ2-7; 7 bases agree with TRBD1. The J segment lost 5 bases and the V segment lost 5 bases, leaving 6 bases of the junction unmatched. There are 13 residues in the CDR3. Looked up from germline, CDR1 is SGHTA and CDR2 is FQGTGA.